This TCR beta chain was recorded in a study of T cell responses to AZD1222 COVID-19 vaccine. General study points: Spike-specific TCR depth and breadth grew after two AZD1222 doses. Baseline seropositives among AZD1222 recipients totaled only 5 to 7.

CDR3 length: 14 residues. Trimming stripped 5 bases from V and 8 bases from J, with 19 bases between. Looked up from germline, CDR1 is SGHRS and CDR2 is YFSETQ. For this clone: Its cognate antigen is unknown.

Assay: immunoSEQ multiplex PCR; the TCRdb copy retains only in-frame clones and omits some. This table holds more than 250,000 clones, just over 90% found once. The sequence came from an adult in good health. V is TRBV5-1 and J is TRBJ1-2, with D hard to call. The specimen was peripheral blood, collected on day 0 of AZD1222 vaccination. The CDR3 bases are TGCGCCAGCAGAACAGTCCAGAGGTCTCGGGGCTACACCTTC. This sequence encodes CASRTVQRSRGYTF.